Below, one T cell receptor beta chain is given with its context. The sample is drawn from a study of CD8+CD57+ T cells in acquired aplastic anemia. According to the study, genomic DNA was the template for TCR beta VDJ and CDR3 profiling. TCRdb called the reads again in MiXCR, with one record for every CDR3 protein. The sample shows around 150,000 distinct CDR3 sequences, approximately 40% of them seen only once. In germline, CDR1 is MNHNS, CDR2 SASEGT. The ends lost 6 bases at V and 2 bases at J; junction bases unmatched: 2. The CDR3 consists of 14 residues. This clonotype was sampled from a human donor in good health. The material sequenced was sorted CD4+, CD8+, or CD8+CD57+ T cells (not recorded which) from PBMCs. The J gene is TRBJ2-5, the V gene TRBV6-1; 11 bases fit TRBD2. The CDR3 DNA reads TGTGCCAGCAGGGGACTAGCGGAACAAGAGACCCAGTACTTC. Encoded protein: CASRGLAEQETQYF.